The text below deals with one T cell receptor beta chain. This sample is drawn from a study of blood T cell repertoires in COVID-19. The overall study: The United States, Italy and Spain supplied acute and convalescent COVID-19 samples. T cells, B-cell-depleted T cells, or PBMCs provided the cDNA or gDNA that served as material.

Study processing details: Amplifying reference gene primers gave estimates of nucleated cell counts. Measured with immunoSEQ multiplex PCR; TCRdb has only the in-frame clones, and not every one. V and J calls and clone size are given by that table; D and trimming were obtained from the DNA. This sample has about 180,000 clones, with roughly 78% found just once. The CDR3 has 14 residues. After removal of 6 bases from V and 0 bases from J, the junction contained 3 bases not matched to a gene. CDR1 and CDR2 (germline): MNHEY, SVGAGI. The sequenced sample was peripheral blood. The chain couples TRBV6-5 to TRBJ2-7, with 9 bases matching TRBD1. The receptor comes from a man aged 70 or older with active or convalescent COVID-19. CDR3 bases: TGTGCCAGCAGATGGACAGGGGACTCCTACGAGCAGTACTTC. The encoded protein is CASRWTGDSYEQYF.